The 14 T cell receptor beta chains presented below share a single source sample, sequenced in a study of blood T cell repertoires in COVID-19. The method was immunoSEQ multiplex PCR; TCRdb's version includes in-frame clones alone and lacks a portion of them. The repertoire holds about 280,000 clones, with about four fifths as singletons. Sequencing was carried out using PBMCs or T cells enriched from blood (not recorded which). The receptors derive from a man aged 35-49 years who had been exposed to COVID-19.

The sample holds one count of this clone. V is TRBV3-1 (or the pseudogene TRBV3-2) and J is TRBJ2-2; maybe TRBD2 (6 bases). V lost 1 base to trimming and J lost 7 bases, with 22 bases between them. Germline-derived CDR1 and CDR2 are LGHDT and YNNKEL (reference sequence). There are 18 residues in the CDR3. The CDR3 region is CASSQVGGGRGIGGELFF. The CDR3 coding sequence is TGTGCCAGCAGCCAAGTCGGAGGCGGCCGGGGGATAGGCGGGGAGCTGTTTTTT.

This clone was found once. The chain combines TRBV7-9 with TRBJ2-5; no definite D call. Trimming stripped 1 base from V and 5 bases from J, with 11 bases between. Germline V gene lookup returns CDR1 SEHNR and CDR2 FQNEAQ (reference sequence). This CDR3 has 14 residues. CDR3 sequence: CASSLVLVQETQYF. In nucleotides, the CDR3 is TGTGCCAGCAGCTTAGTGCTAGTCCAGGAGACCCAGTACTTC.

This clone appeared once. J is TRBJ2-7 and V is TRBV6-1, with a tentative D call TRBD2 (6 bases). V gave up 3 bases and J gave up 6 bases, with 6 bases separating them. The germline CDR1 and CDR2 sequences are MNHNS and SASEGT. CDR3 length: 11 amino acids. CDR3 sequence reads: CASSEGGEQYF. In DNA, the CDR3 is TGTGCCAGCAGTGAGGGGGGCGAGCAGTACTTC.

V usage is TRBV15 and J usage is TRBJ1-2; possibly TRBD1 for D (6 bases). The ends were cut back, 1 base at V and 7 bases at J, with 13 bases in the middle. CDR1 and CDR2 (germline): LNHNV, YYDKDF (reference sequence). The CDR3 runs 14 residues. The CDR3 DNA is TGTGCCACCAGCAGAGCCGGGACACAACCTGGCTACACCTTC. Translated: CATSRAGTQPGYTF.

This clone was observed once. The chain recombines TRBV7-9 with TRBJ1-1, with 7 bases that match TRBD1. Trimming at V came to 4 bases and at J to 4 bases, leaving 9 bases not matched to a gene. Germline-derived CDR1 and CDR2 are SEHNR and FQNEAQ (reference sequence). The CDR3 loop spans 15 amino acids. The chain's CDR3 is CASSSDRARGTEAFF. CDR3 coding DNA: TGTGCCAGCAGCTCCGACAGGGCCCGGGGCACTGAAGCTTTCTTT.

A note on this clone: The junction departs from the called germline gene at one end, perhaps through a read error. The chain joins TRBV7-7 to TRBJ2-1, with D possibly TRBD2 on 5 matching bases. The CDR3 is made up of 13 amino acids. Per the germline V gene, CDR1 is SSHAT and CDR2 is FNYEAQ (reference sequence). This CDR3 is CASSRTSSNEQFF. As DNA, the CDR3 is TGTGCTAGCAGCCGCACTAGTAGCAATGAGCAGTTCTTC.

CDR3 amino acids: CASSRDNNQPQHF. The CDR3, as DNA: TGTGCCAGCAGCAGGGACAACAATCAGCCCCAGCATTTT. This sequence joins TRBV11-1 and TRBJ1-5; perhaps TRBD1 as D (6 bases). CDR1 is SGHAT and CDR2 is FQDESV in the germline V gene (reference sequence). Trimming stripped 5 bases from V and 3 bases from J, with 8 bases between. This CDR3 has 13 residues.

This clone has just a few counts. This chain uses TRBV24-1 with TRBJ1-5, with 10 bases aligning to TRBD1. The CDR3 runs 20 residues. J was trimmed by 0 bases and V by 5 bases; bases with no gene match: 15. CDR1 and CDR2 from the germline V gene are KGHDR and SFDVKD. The CDR3 bases are TGTGCCACCAGTGGAAATGGGGACAGGGGAGTAGGTAGTAGCAATCAGCCCCAGCATTTT. Encoded protein: CATSGNGDRGVGSSNQPQHF.

This chain links TRBV30 with TRBJ2-3; a possible D gene is TRBD1 (6 bases). Trimming took off 5 bases at V and 10 bases at J, with 22 bases between the two ends. CDR1 and CDR2 (germline): GTSNPN, SVGIG (reference sequence). The CDR3 runs 14 residues. This CDR3 reads CAWDRRETPRAQYF. CDR3 in DNA: TGTGCCTGGGACAGGCGCGAGACCCCTCGCGCGCAGTATTTT.

The V gene is TRBV9, the J gene TRBJ1-4; the match to TRBD1 covers 7 bases. The CDR3 length is 15 residues. Germline trimming cut 2 bases from V and 5 bases from J; bases unmatched to any gene: 6. CDR1 SGDLS and CDR2 YYNGEE come from the germline V gene. This chain's CDR3 is CASSVGDSRNEKLFF. For the CDR3, the DNA is TGTGCCAGCAGCGTCGGGGACAGTAGAAATGAAAAACTGTTTTTT. The full variable domain, with the rest looked up from reference TRBV9 and TRBJ1-4, is DSGVTQTPKHLITATGQRVTLRCSPRSGDLSVYWYQQSLDQGLQFLIQYYNGEERAKGNILERFSAQQFPDLHSELNLSSLELGDSALYFCASSVGDSRNEKLFFGSGTQLSVL.

The V and J genes are TRBV7-9 and TRBJ2-1, with 11 bases lining up with TRBD2. The CDR3 covers 17 residues. Per germline, CDR1 SEHNR and CDR2 FQNEAQ (reference sequence). V shed 5 bases and J 5 bases; nucleotides not matched to a gene: 11. The CDR3 spells CASSPPTGTSGHNEQFF. Here the CDR3 DNA reads TGTGCCAGCAGCCCACCCACCGGGACTAGCGGACACAATGAGCAGTTCTTC.

This chain joins TRBV27 and TRBJ2-3; the D gene is possibly TRBD2 (7 bases). The CDR3 loop spans 13 amino acids. Germline V gives CDR1 MNHEY, CDR2 SMNVEV (reference sequence). The V and J ends lost 7 bases and 5 bases respectively, with 13 bases between them. As DNA, the CDR3 is TGTGCCAGCACCCCCGGGGGGCGAGATACGCAGTATTTT. It specifies CASTPGGRDTQYF.

The rearrangement uses TRBV15 and TRBJ2-7; D gene uncertain. Germline V gene sequence: CDR1 LNHNV, CDR2 YYDKDF (reference sequence). V shed 0 bases and J shed 5 bases, with 8 bases lying between them. This CDR3 is 13 amino acids long. The CDR3 DNA follows: TGTGCCACCAGCAGAGATCCCCCGGACGAGCAGTACTTC. Protein sequence: CATSRDPPDEQYF. The whole variable domain, remainder taken from reference TRBV15 and TRBJ2-7, is DAMVIQNPRYQVTQFGKPVTLSCSQTLNHNVMYWYQQKSSQAPKLLFHYYDKDFNNEADTPDNFQSRRPNTSFCFLDIRSPGLGDTAMYLCATSRDPPDEQYFGPGTRLTVT.

In its sample, this clone was seen a few times. The chain employs TRBV11-2 and TRBJ2-5; D not certain. This CDR3 has 11 amino acids. Looked up from germline, CDR1 is SGHAT and CDR2 is FQNNGV. Deletions cut 1 base from V and 7 bases from J, with 4 bases between. CDR3: CASSLAGTQYF. The CDR3 DNA follows: TGTGCCAGCAGCTTAGCGGGGACCCAGTACTTC.